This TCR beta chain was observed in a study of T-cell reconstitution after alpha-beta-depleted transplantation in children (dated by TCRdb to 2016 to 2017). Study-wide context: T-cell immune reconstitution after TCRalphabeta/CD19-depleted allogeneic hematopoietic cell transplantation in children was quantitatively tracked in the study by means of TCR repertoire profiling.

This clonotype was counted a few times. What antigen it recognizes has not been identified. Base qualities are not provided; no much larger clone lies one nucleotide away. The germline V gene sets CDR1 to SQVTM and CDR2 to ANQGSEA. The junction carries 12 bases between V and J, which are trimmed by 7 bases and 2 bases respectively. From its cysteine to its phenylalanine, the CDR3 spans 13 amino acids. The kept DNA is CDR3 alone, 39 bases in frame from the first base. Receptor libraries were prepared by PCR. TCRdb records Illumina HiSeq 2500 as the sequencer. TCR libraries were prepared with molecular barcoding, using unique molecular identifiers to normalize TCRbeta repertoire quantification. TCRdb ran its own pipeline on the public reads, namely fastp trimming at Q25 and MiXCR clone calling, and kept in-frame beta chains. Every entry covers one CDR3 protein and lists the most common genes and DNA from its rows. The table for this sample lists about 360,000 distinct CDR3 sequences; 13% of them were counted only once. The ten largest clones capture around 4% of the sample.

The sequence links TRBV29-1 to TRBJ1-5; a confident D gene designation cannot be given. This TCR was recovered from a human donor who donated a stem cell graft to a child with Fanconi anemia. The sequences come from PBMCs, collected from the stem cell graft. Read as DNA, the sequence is TGCAGCGCGAAGGATGGGGGCAATCAGCCCCAGCATTTT. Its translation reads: CSAKDGGNQPQHF.